This TCR beta chain appears in the sequencing data of a study of shared clonotypes between healthy human individuals. Only in-frame clones appear in the TCRdb table, and some are missing; sequencing was by immunoSEQ multiplex PCR. Here the sample spans 550,000 to 700,000 clones, 73% being singletons. Germline lookup yields CDR1 MGHDK and CDR2 SYGVNS. V was trimmed by 6 bases and J by 1 base, leaving 7 bases between them. The CDR3 totals 13 residues. The chain employs TRBV25-1 and TRBJ2-1; D is possibly TRBD1 (5 bases). This sequence originates from a woman aged 25 to 39 in good health. Material: memory CD4+ T cells sorted from blood. Subset in this sample: CD45RA-negative fraction. The CDR3 loop reads CASRGASYNEQFF. In DNA form, the CDR3 reads TGTGCCAGCAGAGGGGCATCCTACAATGAGCAGTTCTTC.